The present T cell receptor (beta chain) was sequenced within a study of shared clonotypes between healthy human individuals (dated by TCRdb to 2020 to 2021). With regard to the full study: The cohort included a few men and a couple of women between 18 and 49 years of age. To increase sequencing depth and limit assay-specific biases, different laboratories used diverse techniques to prepare libraries and sequence TCR repertoires. To estimate repertoire size and how much clonotype sharing occurs between individuals, the study deeply sequenced the blood TCR repertoires of roughly 5 healthy adults. For each donor, CD4 naive and CD4 memory were each given three plates, CD8 naive was given two plates, and CD8 memory was given one plate. Per donor, leukapheresis produced somewhere between about 0.94 and 9 billion PBMCs. The paper's findings and limits, for the study overall: Only blood was sampled, and tissue TCR repertoires likely differ from those in blood. About 5% of naive CD4, 3.5% of naive CD8, about 2.5% of memory CD4, and about 0.4% of memory CD8 clonotypes were shared across a handful of donors. Based on pairwise subsampling, the degree of clonotype sharing among donors was expected to be affected by sequencing depth. Estimated clonotype richness was generally larger for naive than for memory subsets. Rarefaction of sorted-subset datasets indicated incomplete sequencing despite the large sequencing depth. The small number of donors limited the genetic and exposure-history diversity represented. Compared with non-shared clonotypes, clonotypes shared by all four sorted-subset donors had higher generation probabilities.

Using the deep immunoSEQ assay, TCR CDR3 regions were amplified from genomic DNA by multiplex PCR. Genomic DNA extracted from each cell subset was distributed evenly over all wells of several immunoSEQ 96-well plates, and each plate served as one replicate. For sorted subsets, about 220 ng of genomic DNA, equivalent to 30,000 or so T cell genomes, went into each replicate PCR. Purified libraries were measured with a Qubit 3.0 fluorometer, size-checked on a Bioanalyzer 2100, and measured again with the KAPA Library Quantification kit. A separate single-read 150-cycle Illumina NextSeq 550 flow cell was used to sequence each immunoSEQ 96-well plate. On the authors' methods: Because the immunoSEQ output included only junctional sequences and no quality scores, the filtering could not be the same as the filtering used for full-length reads. To assign V/J genes and CDR3, sequences were annotated using PyIR, a Python wrapper for IgBLAST v1.9, with IMGT germline references. Reads were removed for weak V/J assignments (E-value above 1e-6), missing CDR3, stop codons, out-of-frame junctions, or ambiguous translated residues. A V3J clonotype was defined by an identical inferred V gene, J gene, and CDR3 amino acid sequence. Percentage overlap between repertoires was computed as shared unique clonotypes divided by the size of the smaller repertoire. Three approaches were used to assess repertoire richness: RTK rarefaction, the Chao1 estimator, and Recon v2.1 estimates of unobserved clonotypes. Generation probabilities were computed with OLGA for all TCRbeta clonotypes obtained by the gDNA method from several donors. The clones in this table, taken by TCRdb from immuneACCESS, are in-frame only. Not every clone is retained; where verified, under half of the shortfall comes from an unresolved V gene, and the cause of the rest is unknown. V, J and clone size are those of that table, while D and trimming were read from the DNA. The sample includes over 2 million clones, with approximately 95% observed a single time. The ten biggest clones cover more than 0.95% of the sample.

CDR3 length: 13 amino acids, cysteine to phenylalanine. The kept DNA is CDR3 alone, 39 bases in frame from the first base. V drops 4 bases and J drops 2 bases, leaving 10 bases in between. CDR1 is given as SGHDT and CDR2 as YYEEEE, both from the germline V gene. CD8 naive samples were CD45RO-negative cells positively selected for CCR7, giving a CD45RA+CCR7+ population that excluded TemRA cells. The donors were healthy, HIV-negative adults who had no recently reported acute infections or vaccinations. All donors were Caucasian adults living in Nashville, Tennessee, USA. Blood was collected by leukapheresis, and PBMCs were isolated by Ficoll-Histopaque density gradient centrifugation and then cryopreserved in liquid nitrogen vapor phase. Analytical flow cytometry was used to check the purity and quantity of each magnetically sorted T cell population. From each sorted fraction, genomic DNA was isolated and quantified by UV absorbance on a Nanodrop 2000c.

For this clone: Its specific antigen is unknown. Base qualities are not recorded, but no much larger clone differs from it by a single base. Additional DNA sequences in this sample encode the identical CDR3.

Sequences were obtained from naive CD8+ T cells sorted from blood. The cell subset or site label, as the study defines it: CD45RA+CCR7+. The sequence joins TRBV5-6 to TRBJ2-7, with TRBD2 tentatively as D gene (5 bases match). This TCR came from a man in his late teens or twenties in good health. CDR3 region: CASSSGPTYEQYF. The DNA sequence is TGTGCCAGCAGCAGCGGTCCAACCTACGAGCAGTACTTC.